These 18 T cell receptor beta chains originate from one sample sequenced in a study of cytomegalovirus exposure and HLA in healthy donors. Researchers ran the PCR with 60 Vbeta and 13 Jbeta primers. Assay used: immunoSEQ multiplex PCR; TCRdb lists only in-frame clones, some missing. The data show around 90,000 clones, approximately 68% seen once. What was sequenced was PBMCs. These receptors originate from a boy younger than 18 in good health and CMV-seropositive.

V usage is TRBV19 and J usage is TRBJ2-4, with D possibly being TRBD2 (5 bases). The V gene's germline CDR1 is LNHDA and CDR2 SQIVND (reference sequence). With 3 bases removed from V and 7 bases from J, the gap between germline ends came to 7 bases. This CDR3 contains 12 residues. CDR3 sequence: CASSMRANIQYF. In DNA, the CDR3 is TGTGCCAGTAGTATGAGGGCGAACATTCAGTACTTC.

The chain employs TRBV5-6 and TRBJ2-5; 8 bases map to TRBD2. CDR1 and CDR2 (germline): SGHDT, YYEEEE. The CDR3 has 14 amino acids. V lost 2 bases, J lost 2 bases, and 2 bases stayed unmatched. The CDR3 coding sequence is TGTGCCAGCAGCTTAGCTAGCGGGCAAGAGACCCAGTACTTC. Protein sequence: CASSLASGQETQYF.

This clone has a handful of counts. This chain joins TRBV5-1 and TRBJ1-5, with unresolved D. The CDR3 is 13 amino acids. Germline CDR1 and CDR2: SGHRS and YFSETQ. V lost 1 base and J lost 5, with 7 bases in between. The CDR3 DNA is TGCGCCAGCAGCTTGTCGGTGGATCAGCCCCAGCATTTT. Translation: CASSLSVDQPQHF.

This chain joins TRBV27 and TRBJ1-2; D is ambiguous. CDR1 is MNHEY and CDR2 is SMNVEV in the germline V gene (reference sequence). This CDR3 is built from 10 residues. V lost 6 bases, J lost 11 bases, and 10 bases lay in between. The CDR3 coding sequence is TGTGCCAGCAGGGATTGGCGGTACACCTTC. Translation gives CASRDWRYTF.

The V call is TRBV6-5, the J call TRBJ2-6; D gene uncertain. V lost 8 bases to trimming and J lost 0 bases, with 2 bases between them. CDR3 length: 12 amino acids. Germline V CDR1 and CDR2: MNHEY, SVGAGI. DNA for the CDR3: TGTGCCAGCCGCTCTGGGGCCAACGTCCTGACTTTC. The encoded protein is CASRSGANVLTF.

This clone was detected only a few times. CDR3 loop: CASSLGEGGIVSYEQYF. CDR3 nucleotides: TGTGCCAGCAGCTTAGGGGAGGGAGGGATTGTCTCCTACGAGCAGTACTTC. V gene TRBV7-3 combines with J gene TRBJ2-7; 7 nucleotides match TRBD2. The CDR3 extends over 17 amino acids. V lost 2 bases and J lost 0; bases outside the gene matches: 10. The germline V gene has CDR1 SGHTA and CDR2 FQGTGA.

In its sample, this clone was seen once. The rearrangement uses TRBV9 and TRBJ2-7; a weak D match, TRBD2 (5 bases). Germline CDR1 and CDR2: SGDLS and YYNGEE. Trimming removed 4 bases from V and 2 bases from J, with 13 bases in between. The CDR3 is 14 amino acids. CDR3 coding DNA: TGTGCCAGCAGCCCGGCTCGGGGAGCCTACGAGCAGTACTTC. Translated, it gives CASSPARGAYEQYF. Together with reference TRBV9 and TRBJ2-7, the CDR3 gives the full variable domain: DSGVTQTPKHLITATGQRVTLRCSPRSGDLSVYWYQQSLDQGLQFLIQYYNGEERAKGNILERFSAQQFPDLHSELNLSSLELGDSALYFCASSPARGAYEQYFGPGTRLTVT.

The rearrangement uses TRBV5-1 and TRBJ2-1, with TRBD2 as a possible D gene (7 bases). V gave up 3 bases and J gave up 6 bases, with 19 bases separating them. The CDR3 loop spans 16 amino acids. Per the germline V gene, CDR1 is SGHRS and CDR2 is YFSETQ. The CDR3 reads CASSWGVGGLGNEQFF. In DNA, the CDR3 is TGCGCCAGCAGCTGGGGAGTGGGGGGGCTTGGCAATGAGCAGTTCTTC.

The chain combines TRBV13 with TRBJ2-1, with a weak D call TRBD2 (6 bases). Germline V gene sequence: CDR1 PRHDT, CDR2 FYEKMQ (reference sequence). The CDR3 spans 15 residues. V lost 4 bases, J lost 6 bases, and 16 bases lay in between. As DNA, the CDR3 is TGTGCCAGCAGCTGGCGGGACCCGGTGGGCAATGAGCAGTTCTTC. Translated: CASSWRDPVGNEQFF.

The rearrangement joins TRBV30 to TRBJ1-5, with 8 bases identical to TRBD1. This CDR3 comprises 14 residues. Losses at the gene ends were 5 bases for V and 4 bases for J; bases not matched to a gene: 7. CDR1 is GTSNPN and CDR2 is SVGIG in the germline V gene (reference sequence). CDR3 in amino acids: CAWSTGVINQPQHF. The CDR3 bases are TGTGCCTGGTCGACAGGGGTGATTAATCAGCCCCAGCATTTT. The whole variable domain, remainder taken from reference TRBV30 and TRBJ1-5, is SQTIHQWPATLVQPVGSPLSLECTVEGTSNPNLYWYRQAAGRGLQLLFYSVGIGQISSEVPQNLSASRPQDRQFILSSKKLLLSDSGFYLCAWSTGVINQPQHFGDGTRLSIL.

The V call is TRBV19, the J call TRBJ1-2; D gene uncertain. The CDR3 is 12 amino acids. V was clipped by 2 bases and J by 6 bases, with 7 bases between them. Germline CDR1 LNHDA, CDR2 SQIVND (reference sequence). CDR3 region: CASSISGNGYTF. CDR3 in DNA: TGTGCCAGTAGTATATCGGGGAATGGCTACACCTTC.

The chain links TRBV2 to TRBJ2-4; D possibly corresponds to TRBD2 (5 bases). V dropped 7 bases and J dropped 6 bases, with 19 bases sitting between them. CDR3 size: 15 residues. Looked up from germline, CDR1 is SNHLY and CDR2 is FYNNEI. The CDR3: CASKEGDIGLNIQYF. CDR3 sequence (DNA): TGTGCCAGCAAAGAGGGCGACATTGGGCTAAACATTCAGTACTTC.

This clone showed up just once. The V and J genes are TRBV7-3 and TRBJ2-1; 14 nucleotides match TRBD2. The V segment lost 4 bases and the J segment 8 bases; nucleotides outside the gene matches: 7. Germline loops: CDR1 SGHTA, CDR2 FQGTGA. The CDR3 runs to 16 residues. CDR3 sequence (DNA): TGTGCCAGCAGCTCTCGACTAGCGGGGGGGTTGGATGAGCAGTTCTTC. Translation gives CASSSRLAGGLDEQFF.

This clone came up once. The rearrangement joins TRBV10-3 to TRBJ2-7; 8 bases line up with TRBD1. The V and J ends lost 4 bases and 5 bases, in that order; junction bases with no gene match: 7. This CDR3 has 14 residues. Germline CDR1 reads ENHRY; CDR2 reads SYGVKD. CDR3 bases: TGTGCCATCAGTGCCACCCAGGGGGCCGACGAGCAGTACTTC. Residues: CAISATQGADEQYF.

The chain couples TRBV5-1 to TRBJ1-2; D possibly corresponds to TRBD1 (6 bases). Germline loops: CDR1 SGHRS, CDR2 YFSETQ. Trimming pared 0 bases from V and 8 bases from J, leaving 11 bases between. The CDR3 totals 13 residues. In nucleotides, the CDR3 is TGCGCCAGCAGCTTGGAGCCCAGGGGAGGCTACACCTTC. This encodes CASSLEPRGGYTF.

V is TRBV4-3 and J is TRBJ1-4, with D possibly being TRBD1 (5 bases). Germline CDR1 reads LGHNA; CDR2 reads YSLEER. The germline V and J ends were trimmed by 4 bases and 0 bases, with 15 bases remaining between them. The CDR3 is made up of 17 amino acids. The CDR3 DNA reads TGCGCCAGCAGCCCTCGGGACTTGGGGGCAACTAATGAAAAACTGTTTTTT. Protein sequence: CASSPRDLGATNEKLFF.

This chain uses TRBV7-2 with TRBJ1-5, with D uncertain. The CDR3 is 15 residues long. Per germline, CDR1 SGHTA and CDR2 FQGNSA. Trimming took off 1 base at V and 1 base at J, with 8 bases between the two ends. CDR3 sequence reads: CASSLGRYSNQPQHF. CDR3 coding DNA: TGTGCCAGCAGCTTAGGGCGGTACAGCAATCAGCCCCAGCATTTT.

The rearrangement links TRBV5-4 to TRBJ1-5; tentatively, D is TRBD1 (6 bases). Germline lookup yields CDR1 SGHNT and CDR2 YYREEE (reference sequence). Trimming removed 4 bases from V and 2 bases from J, with 16 bases in between. The CDR3 is made up of 16 amino acids. DNA of the CDR3: TGTGCCAGCAGCCTCTGGCGGGGGGCTGGCAATCAGCCCCAGCATTTT. Translated: CASSLWRGAGNQPQHF.